Presented here are 7 T cell receptor beta chains from one specimen sequenced in a study of technical replicates of blood from a few donors. Assay used: immunoSEQ multiplex PCR; TCRdb lists only in-frame clones, some missing. The sample carries about 14,000 clones, 95% recorded once. Sequencing was carried out using PBMCs. These TCRs come from a human donor in good health.

V and J are TRBV18 and TRBJ1-5, with TRBD1 as a possible D gene (5 bases). Trimming left V 3 bases short and J 2 bases short, with 8 bases between. In germline, CDR1 is KGHSH, CDR2 LQKENI. The CDR3 consists of 14 residues. The CDR3 nucleotides are TGTGCCAGCTCACCGGTACAGGGCAATCAGCCCCAGCATTTT. Protein product: CASSPVQGNQPQHF.

The chain employs TRBV7-6 and TRBJ1-1; D ambiguous. V was cut by 0 bases and J by 0 bases, with 5 bases left in between. Germline V gives CDR1 SGHVS, CDR2 FNYEAQ. The CDR3 length is 14 residues. Here the CDR3 DNA reads TGTGCCAGCAGCTTAGCGGCAGTGAACACTGAAGCTTTCTTT. The encoded protein is CASSLAAVNTEAFF.

The rearrangement links TRBV5-1 to TRBJ1-1; D is undetermined. Per germline, CDR1 SGHRS and CDR2 YFSETQ. V dropped 4 bases and J dropped 7 bases, with 17 bases sitting between them. This CDR3 region has 14 residues. The CDR3 DNA reads TGCGCCAGCAGCCTTCGGACTGATGGGCTTGAAGCTTTCTTT. It specifies CASSLRTDGLEAFF.

This clone was seen a few times. V is TRBV19 and J is TRBJ2-3; possibly TRBD2 for D (6 bases). The germline CDR1 and CDR2 sequences are LNHDA and SQIVND (reference sequence). The CDR3 spans 13 residues. Trimming left V 5 bases short and J 5 bases short, with 11 bases between. In DNA form, the CDR3 reads TGTGCCAGTAGTGAGGAGGGGCGAGATACGCAGTATTTT. It translates to CASSEEGRDTQYF.

The chain is built from TRBV21-1 and TRBJ2-5; TRBD2, the table's D call, lacks a check against the DNA. TRBV21-1 is flagged as a pseudogene. The CDR3 extends over 15 amino acids. CDR3 amino acids: CASSKEPLARETQYF. The CDR3 DNA is TGTGCCAGCAGCAAAGAACCTCTAGCGCGGGAGACCCAGTACTTC.

The chain combines TRBV7-8 with TRBJ1-2; 11 bases are a match to TRBD1. Germline loops: CDR1 SGHVS, CDR2 FQNEAQ. The CDR3 has 18 residues. V lost 0 bases to trimming and J lost 3 bases; unmatched junction nucleotides: 9. The CDR3 bases are TGTGCCAGCAGCTTAGCGTGGACAGGGGGCCCCGACTACTATGGCTACACCTTC. This sequence encodes CASSLAWTGGPDYYGYTF. Full variable domain (remainder filled in from reference TRBV7-8 and TRBJ1-2): GAGVSQSPRYKVAKRGQDVALRCDPISGHVSLFWYQQALGQGPEFLTYFQNEAQLDKSGLPSDRFFAERPEGSVSTLKIQRTQQEDSAVYLCASSLAWTGGPDYYGYTFGSGTRLTVV.

The gene calls are TRBV19 and TRBJ1-1, with TRBD1 as a possible D gene (5 bases). V lost 1 base and J 3 bases, leaving 9 bases between the germline ends. This CDR3 contains 14 residues. Germline V gene lookup returns CDR1 LNHDA and CDR2 SQIVND (reference sequence). For the CDR3, the DNA is TGTGCCAGTAGTATAGGGGCCAGGGACACTGAAGCTTTCTTT. Its protein product is CASSIGARDTEAFF. Using reference TRBV19 and TRBJ1-1 for the parts outside the CDR3, the full variable domain is DGGITQSPKYLFRKEGQNVTLSCEQNLNHDAMYWYRQDPGQGLRLIYYSQIVNDFQKGDIAEGYSVSREKKESFPLTVTSAQKNPTAFYLCASSIGARDTEAFFGQGTRLTVV.